These 21 T cell receptor beta chains share one sample of origin, sequenced in a study of blood T cell repertoires in COVID-19. TCRdb's copy holds only in-frame clones and misses some; the assay was immunoSEQ multiplex PCR. The table shows approximately 190,000 clones, with around 80% occurring only once. Material for sequencing was peripheral blood. All receptors derive from a man aged 30 to 39 with active or convalescent COVID-19.

J is TRBJ2-7 and V is TRBV27; TRBD1 aligns across 8 bases. The trim removed 6 bases at V and 2 bases at J, leaving 6 bases unmatched. Germline CDR1 reads MNHEY; CDR2 reads SMNVEV (reference sequence). The CDR3 loop spans 14 amino acids. The CDR3 bases are TGTGCCAGCAGCCACAGGGGGGCGGCCTACGAGCAGTACTTC. Its translation is CASSHRGAAYEQYF.

The rearrangement links TRBV5-4 to TRBJ1-2; D is undetermined. This CDR3 comprises 14 residues. V lost 0 bases and J 1 base, leaving 7 bases between the germline ends. CDR1 and CDR2 from the germline V gene are SGHNT and YYREEE (reference sequence). The CDR3 region is CASSLANSNYGYTF. As DNA, the CDR3 is TGTGCCAGCAGCTTGGCTAACAGTAACTATGGCTACACCTTC.

The V gene is TRBV7-9, the J gene TRBJ2-2; D possibly corresponds to TRBD1 (5 bases). V was cut by 5 bases and J by 1 base, with 14 bases left in between. The CDR3 has 16 residues. Looked up from germline, CDR1 is SEHNR and CDR2 is FQNEAQ (reference sequence). Here the CDR3 reads CASSPRQGLNTGELFF. DNA for the CDR3: TGTGCCAGCAGCCCACGGCAGGGATTGAACACCGGGGAGCTGTTTTTT.

The V and J genes are TRBV9 and TRBJ1-4, with 8 nucleotides matching TRBD1. Germline V lookup: CDR1 SGDLS, CDR2 YYNGEE. The CDR3 runs to 15 residues. The ends lost 3 bases at V and 3 bases at J; junction bases unmatched: 4. For the CDR3, the DNA is TGTGCCAGCAGCGGCAGGGGGCTGGCTAATGAAAAACTGTTTTTT. This sequence encodes CASSGRGLANEKLFF. Full variable domain (outside the CDR3, taken from reference TRBV9 and TRBJ1-4): DSGVTQTPKHLITATGQRVTLRCSPRSGDLSVYWYQQSLDQGLQFLIQYYNGEERAKGNILERFSAQQFPDLHSELNLSSLELGDSALYFCASSGRGLANEKLFFGSGTQLSVL.

This clone has just a few counts. The V and J genes are TRBV7-2 and TRBJ1-2; the D is unclear. The length of the CDR3 is 14 residues. V lost 1 base and J 0 bases, leaving 6 bases between the germline ends. CDR1 and CDR2 from the germline V gene are SGHTA and FQGNSA. The DNA for the CDR3 is TGTGCCAGCAGCTTAGAGCAAGCTAACTATGGCTACACCTTC. This gives the protein CASSLEQANYGYTF.

The CDR3 bases are TGTGCCAGCAGCACCGGGACAGGGGCCTCTGGAAACACCATATATTTT. This gives the protein CASSTGTGASGNTIYF. This chain joins TRBV9 and TRBJ1-3, with 10 nucleotides matching TRBD1. This CDR3 region has 16 residues. Per germline, CDR1 SGDLS and CDR2 YYNGEE. J lost 0 bases, V lost 4 bases, and 4 bases had no gene match.

The rearrangement joins TRBV6-1 to TRBJ1-2; TRBD1 might be the D (5 bases). V lost 3 bases and J lost 2, with 19 bases in between. Germline V gene sequence: CDR1 MNHNS, CDR2 SASEGT. CDR3 length equals 17 residues. The CDR3: CASSDGRQGGVNYGYTF. CDR3 coding DNA: TGTGCCAGCAGTGACGGTCGGCAGGGTGGGGTGAACTATGGCTACACCTTC.

With respect to this clone: Other DNA sequences within the sample encode an identical CDR3. The genes are TRBV19 and TRBJ1-2; D remains unclear. This CDR3 comprises 13 residues. Germline CDR1 LNHDA, CDR2 SQIVND (reference sequence). V was trimmed by 1 base and J by 4 bases, leaving 7 bases between them. CDR3 bases: TGTGCCAGTAGTATAGGCAGAGGCTATGGCTACACCTTC. Protein: CASSIGRGYGYTF.

The J gene is TRBJ1-1, the V gene TRBV7-3; 9 positions agree with TRBD1. The CDR3 consists of 13 residues. Germline values: CDR1 SGHTA, CDR2 FQGTGA. V shed 3 bases, J shed 8 bases, and the junction held 4 bases outside the gene matches. The CDR3 DNA reads as TGTGCCAGCAGCTTGGACAGGGGAGACGAAGCTTTCTTT. Translating it yields CASSLDRGDEAFF.

The rearrangement joins TRBV24-1 to TRBJ1-5; a weak D match, TRBD1 (6 bases). Trimming left V 3 bases short and J 0 bases short, with 11 bases between. Germline loops: CDR1 KGHDR, CDR2 SFDVKD. This CDR3 is 16 amino acids long. The CDR3 loop reads CATSDADRHSNQPQHF. The CDR3 DNA reads TGTGCCACCAGTGATGCGGACAGACATAGCAATCAGCCCCAGCATTTT.

V and J are TRBV4-1 and TRBJ2-7; maybe TRBD1 (6 bases). V was pared by 0 bases and J by 7 bases, with 16 bases between. Germline V gene sequence: CDR1 MGHRA, CDR2 YSYEKL. The CDR3 sequence is 15 residues long. The CDR3 nucleotides read TGCGCCAGCAGCCAAGAAGTTGCAGGGGTCGGAGAGCAGTACTTC. As protein: CASSQEVAGVGEQYF.

The chain is built from TRBV19 and TRBJ2-2; D perhaps matches TRBD1 (5 bases). CDR1 LNHDA and CDR2 SQIVND come from the germline V gene (reference sequence). This CDR3 is 13 amino acids long. Trimming cost V 4 bases and J 5 bases, with 8 bases left between them. The CDR3 sequence is CASSKQGTGELFF. The CDR3 nucleotides are TGTGCCAGTAGTAAGCAGGGTACCGGGGAGCTGTTTTTT. Variable domain in full (rest from reference TRBV19 and TRBJ2-2): DGGITQSPKYLFRKEGQNVTLSCEQNLNHDAMYWYRQDPGQGLRLIYYSQIVNDFQKGDIAEGYSVSREKKESFPLTVTSAQKNPTAFYLCASSKQGTGELFFGEGSRLTVL.

The chain uses TRBV19 and TRBJ1-5; 8 nucleotides line up with TRBD1. The CDR3 spans 12 residues. Germline lookup yields CDR1 LNHDA and CDR2 SQIVND (reference sequence). V was pared by 11 bases and J by 8 bases, with 8 bases of the junction left unmatched. This CDR3 is CAGQGAREPQHF. The CDR3 region has the DNA TGTGCCGGGCAGGGGGCCAGGGAGCCCCAGCATTTT.

The CDR3 protein is CASSYAVGRYEQYF. CDR3 sequence (DNA): TGTGCCAGCAGTTACGCCGTCGGGAGGTACGAGCAGTACTTC. This sequence joins TRBV6-2 or TRBV6-3 and TRBJ2-7; 7 nucleotides match TRBD2. Germline CDR1 is MNHEY and CDR2 is SVGEGT. The V and J ends lost 2 bases and 4 bases, in that order; junction bases with no gene match: 5. The length of the CDR3 is 14 residues.

The genes are TRBV24-1 and TRBJ2-1, with TRBD1 matching 7 bases. CDR3 length: 15 amino acids. Per germline, CDR1 KGHDR and CDR2 SFDVKD. Trimming at V came to 1 base and at J to 3 bases, leaving 2 bases not matched to a gene. The CDR3 protein is CATSDFWDSYNEQFF. CDR3 nucleotide sequence: TGTGCCACCAGTGATTTTTGGGACAGCTACAATGAGCAGTTCTTC.

This chain uses TRBV1 with TRBJ2-7; TRBD2 was called by the table and not checked on the DNA. TRBV1 is recorded as a pseudogene. This CDR3 is built from 15 residues. CDR3 protein: CTSRRLAGSPYERYF. The CDR3 DNA is TGCACCAGCAGGCGACTAGCGGGAAGTCCCTACGAGCGGTACTTC.

The rearrangement joins TRBV7-8 to TRBJ1-2, with a weak D call TRBD1 (6 bases). The CDR3 is made up of 13 amino acids. Germline CDR1 SGHVS, CDR2 FQNEAQ. Trimming removed 5 bases at V and 5 bases at J, with 12 bases between. DNA of the CDR3: TGTGCCAGCAGCGAAGACAGGCTATATGGCTACACCTTC. This gives the protein CASSEDRLYGYTF.

The J gene is TRBJ1-5, the V gene TRBV11-2; D call uncertain. The CDR3 has 13 residues. Trimming took 0 bases from V and 6 from J, leaving 6 bases between them. Germline V gives CDR1 SGHAT, CDR2 FQNNGV. The CDR3: CASSLDHGQPQHF. The CDR3 DNA sequence: TGTGCCAGCAGCTTAGATCACGGTCAGCCCCAGCATTTT.

This CDR3 is CASRRGLDTEAFF. The CDR3 bases are TGTGCCAGCAGGAGGGGGCTGGACACTGAAGCTTTCTTT. The V call is TRBV6-6, the J call TRBJ1-1; 7 bases map to TRBD1. Germline V gene data show CDR1 as MNHNY and CDR2 as SVGAGI (reference sequence). The CDR3 has 13 residues. V shed 6 bases, J shed 3 bases, and the junction held 4 bases outside the gene matches.

This clone showed up just a few times. The chain combines TRBV28 with TRBJ1-1, with D possibly matching TRBD1 (6 bases). Germline V gives CDR1 MDHEN, CDR2 SYDVKM. This CDR3 is 12 amino acids long. The V and J ends lost 6 bases and 5 bases respectively, with 10 bases between them. The CDR3, as DNA: TGTGCCAGCAGGGAGCAGGGGACTGAAGCTTTCTTT. Protein product: CASREQGTEAFF. The entire variable domain, with the rest obtained from reference TRBV28 and TRBJ1-1, is as follows: DVKVTQSSRYLVKRTGEKVFLECVQDMDHENMFWYRQDPGLGLRLIYFSYDVKMKEKGDIPEGYSVSREKKERFSLILESASTNQTSMYLCASREQGTEAFFGQGTRLTVV.

In DNA form, the CDR3 reads TGTGCCAGCAGTTCACCCGGGACAGGGGGTTACAATGAGCAGTTCTTC. Its translation is CASSSPGTGGYNEQFF. V is TRBV28 and J is TRBJ2-1; 11 bases fit TRBD1. This CDR3 contains 16 residues. The J segment lost 4 bases and the V segment lost 4 bases, leaving 6 bases of the junction unmatched. Germline V gene sequence: CDR1 MDHEN, CDR2 SYDVKM.